Sequencing of this T cell receptor beta chain was carried out in a study of blood T cell repertoires in COVID-19. The overall study: The United States, Italy and Spain supplied acute and convalescent COVID-19 samples.

Profiling relied on immunoSEQ multiplex PCR, and the TCRdb table lists in-frame clones only, not all of them. The sample yields 200,000 to 250,000 clones, nearly 90% seen once. The table lists this clone with a count of one. Participant-reported clinical history was the basis for cohort assignment. The length of the CDR3 is 15 residues. V shed 4 bases and J 5 bases; nucleotides not matched to a gene: 12. The germline V gene has CDR1 SQVTM and CDR2 ANQGSEA. The chain is built from TRBV29-1 and TRBJ2-7, with 9 nucleotides matching TRBD1. The sequenced sample was PBMCs or T cells enriched from blood (not recorded which). The receptor's source is a man aged 25-45 years who had recovered from COVID-19. The CDR3 coding sequence is TGCAGCGTTGGAGGGCCGGGGACAGGGTTGCACGAGCAGTACTTC. This gives the protein CSVGGPGTGLHEQYF.